The T cell receptor (beta chain) under discussion was sequenced for a study of vaccination effects on CD4 cells after COVID-19. Assay: immunoSEQ multiplex PCR; the TCRdb copy retains only in-frame clones and omits some. The sample includes more than 15,000 clones, around three quarters of them seen just once. Of note for this clone: Antigen specificity is unknown.

Before any sequencing was done, the ViraFEST assay used viral peptide pools to expand antigen-specific CD4+ T cells. CD4+ T cell isolation took place after less than 13 days of culture. A PCR test confirmed that the person had SARS-CoV-2 infection between March and December 2020. Two doses of either BNT162b2 or mRNA-1273 were given to each participant. The CDR3 totals 12 residues. V was shortened by 4 bases and J by 4 bases, with 5 bases between the two germline ends. The receptor was derived from a human donor who had a prior SARS-CoV-2 infection. The sample was CD4+ T cells from PBMCs cultured with SARS-CoV-2 spike peptides, taken after COVID-19 vaccination. This chain uses TRBV12-3 or TRBV12-4 with TRBJ1-3; D is unresolved. The CDR3 DNA follows: TGTGCCAGCAGTTACTCCGGAAACACCATATATTTT. Translation: CASSYSGNTIYF.